The TCR beta chain under discussion was sequenced for a study of T-cell memory formation after mild COVID-19. A note on this clonotype: Antigen specificity is unknown.

The ends were cut back, 0 bases at V and 3 bases at J, with 12 bases in the middle. Germline V CDR1 and CDR2: SGHRS, YFSETQ. This CDR3 spans 15 amino acids. Study conclusions and caveats: Memory sampled before infection contained some responding clones, suggesting cross-reactive memory joined. Those CD4+ clones that contracted were mainly in CM and EM (CD8+ ones in EMRA). CD4/CD8 balance characterized clones contracting day 15 to 85, and CD4+ skew characterized later expanders.

TCRdb recomputed calls from the 5' RACE reads with MiXCR, one row per CDR3 protein. The table includes approximately 340,000 distinct CDR3 sequences, approximately 12% detected once. J is TRBJ2-5 and V is TRBV5-1, with D uncertain. This clonotype originated in a young man who had mild COVID-19 (a few samples of this study predate the infection). Cell type and time point are not known. Sequencing was performed on PBMCs or a T cell subset sorted from them (not recorded which). This CDR3 is CASSLAVLTEETQYF. CDR3 bases: TGCGCCAGCAGCTTGGCCGTATTAACGGAAGAGACCCAGTACTTC. Variable domain in full (rest from reference TRBV5-1 and TRBJ2-5): KAGVTQTPRYLIKTRGQQVTLSCSPISGHRSVSWYQQTPGQGLQFLFEYFSETQRNKGNFPGRFSGRQFSNSRSEMNVSTLELGDSALYLCASSLAVLTEETQYFGPGTRLLVL.